The rows below give T cell receptor beta chains drawn from one sample of a study of shared clonotypes between healthy human individuals. Profiling relied on immunoSEQ multiplex PCR, and the TCRdb table lists in-frame clones only, not all of them. This sample has about 460,000 clones, with roughly three quarters found just once. Sequenced: PBMCs. The receptors were gathered from a woman between 35 and 50 years old in good health. Some clones in this sample may be carry-over from other donors' samples. The CDR3 runs from the conserved cysteine through the conserved F or W.

v_call,j_call,cdr3_aa
TRBV10-2,TRBJ1-5,CASSRDNNQPQHF
TRBV11-2,TRBJ2-7,CASSYNTGDEQYF
TRBV4-1,TRBJ1-1,CASSPPKGRAHTEAFF
TRBV7-8,TRBJ1-4,CASSRGQMGIDEKLFF
TRBV19,TRBJ2-1,CASSTSGRALGEQFF
TRBV19,TRBJ2-1,CASSWGWGEQFF
TRBV4-1,TRBJ2-1,CASSQGTQGPSENEQFF
TRBV29-1,TRBJ1-2,CSVEGPGQGRFGYTF
TRBV7-8,TRBJ2-2,CASSSGVLYTGELFF
TRBV7-9,TRBJ2-7,CASSTLGLADSYEQYF
TRBV19,TRBJ1-5,CASTQYSNQPQHF
TRBV29-1,TRBJ2-5,CSVSLEGGQETQYF
TRBV25-1,TRBJ1-5,CASSGPGLSNQPQHF
TRBV9,NA,CASSVGLANYEQYF
TRBV10-3,TRBJ1-5,CAIAEGFGQPQHF
TRBV30,TRBJ1-5,CAWSVRGGQPQHF
TRBV9,TRBJ1-1,CASSVASGLTTEAFF
TRBV6-6,TRBJ1-1,CASSYPGGARSPEAFF
TRBV11-2,TRBJ2-7,CASSLDSVGPYEQYF
TRBV29-1,TRBJ2-7,CSVEDSPYEQYF
TRBV29-1,TRBJ1-2,CSVELWFSNYGYTF
TRBV28,TRBJ2-1,CARPQGRITNEQFF